This section outlines one TCR beta chain sequence together with its context. The antigen is undetermined. TCR beta libraries carry UMIs added by 5'RACE template switching. TCRdb reworked the 5' RACE reads into one entry per CDR3 protein, no DNA. This sample's table reports roughly 300,000 distinct CDR3 sequences. This entry is derived from a study of T cells expressing NK-cell markers. Study-wide background: Cells sorted as CD3+CD56+NKG2C+, CD3+CD56+NKG2C- and CD3+CD56-NKG2C+ T cells supplied the TCR beta repertoires. Seven of the eight sequenced donors were classified as HCMV-seropositive, and one was classified as seronegative.

Findings and limits, study-wide: Among four donors, these clonotypes also ranked first in the CD3+CD56-NKG2C+ fraction.

The CDR3 has 14 amino acids. This TCR came from a woman aged 18 to 69 in good health. The chain is built from TRBV12-3 or TRBV12-4 and TRBJ2-7; the D call of TRBD1 rests on TCRdb alone, since no DNA is present to check it. What was sequenced was blood T cells: a sorted CD56 or NKG2C T cell subset, CD4+ or CD8+ T cells, or bulk PBMC T cells (not recorded which). The CDR3 reads CASSLGAARQEQYF.